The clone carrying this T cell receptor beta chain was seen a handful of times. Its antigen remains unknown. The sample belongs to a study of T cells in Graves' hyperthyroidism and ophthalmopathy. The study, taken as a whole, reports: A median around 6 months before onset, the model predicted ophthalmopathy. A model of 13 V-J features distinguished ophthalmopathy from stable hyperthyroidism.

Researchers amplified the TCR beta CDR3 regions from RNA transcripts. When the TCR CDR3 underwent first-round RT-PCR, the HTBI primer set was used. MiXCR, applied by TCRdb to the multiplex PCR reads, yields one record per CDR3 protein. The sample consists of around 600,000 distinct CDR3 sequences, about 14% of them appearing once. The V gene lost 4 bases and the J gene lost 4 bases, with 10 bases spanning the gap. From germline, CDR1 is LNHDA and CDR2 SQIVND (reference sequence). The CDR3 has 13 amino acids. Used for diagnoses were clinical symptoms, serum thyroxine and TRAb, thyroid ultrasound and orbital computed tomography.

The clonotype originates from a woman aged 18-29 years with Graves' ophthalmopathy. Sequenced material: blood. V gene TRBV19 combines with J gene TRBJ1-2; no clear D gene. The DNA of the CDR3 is TGTGCCAGTAGTAGCAGGAGTATCTATGGCTACACCTTC. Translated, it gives CASSSRSIYGYTF.